The 11 T cell receptor beta chains presented below share a single source sample, sequenced in a study of blood T cell repertoires in COVID-19. Libraries were prepared by immunoSEQ multiplex PCR; TCRdb keeps only in-frame clonotypes and omits some of them. Seen here are about 180,000 clones, 65% to 90% observed once, and the top ten hold roughly 1.4%. Sequences were obtained from peripheral blood. These receptors were obtained from a human donor in a cohort sampled during active COVID-19.

V and J are TRBV6-2 or TRBV6-3 and TRBJ2-7; 7 nucleotides agree with TRBD2. The V and J ends lost 2 bases and 2 bases, in that order; junction bases with no gene match: 6. Germline CDR1 reads MNHEY; CDR2 reads SVGEGT. There are 15 residues in the CDR3. The CDR3 coding sequence is TGTGCCAGCAGTTACCCCGGGACTATCACCTACGAGCAGTACTTC. As protein: CASSYPGTITYEQYF.

The chain employs TRBV2 and TRBJ2-3, with 7 bases matching TRBD1. This CDR3 has 15 amino acids. Germline V lookup: CDR1 SNHLY, CDR2 FYNNEI. The V segment lost 6 bases and the J segment 0 bases; nucleotides outside the gene matches: 6. DNA of the CDR3: TGTGCCAGCAGGGTAGGGGGCGCAAGCACAGATACGCAGTATTTT. This encodes CASRVGGASTDTQYF.

The sample holds a few counts of this clone. V gene TRBV19 combines with J gene TRBJ1-1, with a tentative D call TRBD1 (6 bases). This CDR3 has 15 amino acids. The germline V and J ends were trimmed by 2 bases and 3 bases, with 13 bases remaining between them. Germline assignment: CDR1 LNHDA and CDR2 SQIVND (reference sequence). CDR3 DNA sequence: TGTGCCAGTAGTATACAGGGGTCTGGGGACACTGAAGCTTTCTTT. Protein: CASSIQGSGDTEAFF.

This clone was detected once. CDR3 in DNA: TGCGCCAGCAGCCAAGATGGCGGCAGGGGTAGAGATACGCAGTATTTT. Translating gives CASSQDGGRGRDTQYF. The chain joins TRBV4-3 to TRBJ2-3, with a possible D match to TRBD1 (6 bases). The CDR3 totals 16 residues. V lost 0 bases, J lost 5 bases, and 15 bases lay in between. Germline V gene lookup returns CDR1 LGHNA and CDR2 YSLEER.

The V call is TRBV3-1 (or the pseudogene TRBV3-2), the J call TRBJ1-3; TRBD1 matches at 8 bases. This CDR3 contains 14 residues. Losses at the gene ends were 3 bases for V and 3 bases for J; bases not matched to a gene: 1. Per germline, CDR1 LGHDT and CDR2 YNNKEL (reference sequence). CDR3 sequence: CASSHGTGGNTIYF. CDR3 sequence (DNA): TGTGCCAGCAGCCACGGGACAGGTGGAAACACCATATATTTT.

This chain uses TRBV2 with TRBJ1-6; 9 positions match TRBD1. CDR3 size: 15 residues. With 6 bases clipped from V and 8 bases from J, the junction kept 8 bases outside the gene matches. Per germline, CDR1 SNHLY and CDR2 FYNNEI. CDR3 DNA sequence: TGTGCCAGCAGCCAGATGGGACAGGGCGATTCACCCCTCCACTTT. Translated: CASSQMGQGDSPLHF.

This clone was detected once. The CDR3 sequence: CASSITGGAGNTIYF. CDR3 nucleotides: TGTGCCAGTAGTATCACAGGGGGCGCTGGAAACACCATATATTTT. The chain employs TRBV19 and TRBJ1-3; 9 nucleotides match TRBD1. Trimming removed 3 bases from V and 2 bases from J; junction bases left unmatched: 2. Germline loops: CDR1 LNHDA, CDR2 SQIVND (reference sequence). CDR3 length: 15 residues.

This clone occurred once. The J gene is TRBJ2-7, the V gene TRBV6-5; D is undetermined. V lost 5 bases and J lost 2, with 10 bases in between. This CDR3 is 13 amino acids long. Per the germline V gene, CDR1 is MNHEY and CDR2 is SVGAGI. CDR3 in DNA: TGTGCCAGCAGTCCCAGCGTACCCTACGAGCAGTACTTC. Translated, it gives CASSPSVPYEQYF.

The chain couples TRBV7-9 to TRBJ1-2; 10 bases align to TRBD1. The CDR3 extends over 15 amino acids. Germline CDR1 SEHNR, CDR2 FQNEAQ (reference sequence). After removal of 5 bases from V and 5 bases from J, the junction contained 8 bases not matched to a gene. CDR3 protein: CASSPPGQGPYGYTF. CDR3 bases: TGTGCCAGCAGCCCCCCGGGACAGGGGCCTTATGGCTACACCTTC.

This chain joins TRBV18 and TRBJ2-7; 7 bases agree with TRBD2. Looked up from germline, CDR1 is KGHSH and CDR2 is LQKENI. The junction had 1 base not matched to a gene; V was cut back by 1 base and J by 4 bases. The CDR3 contains 13 residues. The CDR3 DNA is TGTGCCAGCTCACCACTCGGGGGGTACGAGCAGTACTTC. This translates into CASSPLGGYEQYF.

V and J are TRBV6-2 or TRBV6-3 and TRBJ2-1; TRBD2 aligns across 8 bases. V gave up 4 bases and J gave up 6 bases; unmatched junction bases: 5. The CDR3 loop spans 14 amino acids. From germline, CDR1 is MNHEY and CDR2 SVGEGT. This CDR3 is CASSSGLGTNEQFF. DNA of the CDR3: TGTGCCAGCAGTTCGGGACTAGGGACCAATGAGCAGTTCTTC.